The subject of this entry is one TCR beta chain. Measured with immunoSEQ multiplex PCR; TCRdb has only the in-frame clones, and not every one. The repertoire holds 250,000 to 300,000 clones, with approximately 91% as singletons. The data belong to a study of blood T cell repertoires in COVID-19. Trimming took off 0 bases at V and 9 bases at J, with 7 bases between the two ends. Germline values: CDR1 ENHRY, CDR2 SYGVKD. This CDR3 has 12 residues. Material: PBMCs or T cells enriched from blood (not recorded which). This sequence originates from a human donor in a cohort exposed to, infected with or recovered from COVID-19 (not recorded which). The donor label of this sample is uncertain. V is TRBV10-3 and J is TRBJ2-3; no reliable D call. The CDR3 nucleotides read TGTGCCATCAGTGAGTCGATGGAGACGCAGTATTTT. This translates into CAISESMETQYF.